This T cell receptor beta chain was documented in a study of control samples from healthy donors and cancer patients. The V gene lost 5 bases and the J gene lost 6 bases, with 14 bases spanning the gap. This CDR3 is 14 amino acids long. Germline assignment: CDR1 SNHLY and CDR2 FYNNEI. Method: immunoSEQ multiplex PCR; TCRdb's copy keeps in-frame clones and lacks some. Here the sample spans 100,000 or so clones, approximately 83% being singletons. The chain uses TRBV2 and TRBJ2-1, with D uncertain. Sequencing used blood. The sequence derives from a woman aged 45-65 years in good health. CDR3 sequence: CASSRSDQSNEQFF. For the CDR3, the DNA is TGTGCCAGCAGTCGGTCAGATCAGAGCAATGAGCAGTTCTTC. Supplemented by reference TRBV2 and TRBJ2-1, the full variable domain reads EPEVTQTPSHQVTQMGQEVILRCVPISNHLYFYWYRQILGQKVEFLVSFYNNEISEKSEIFDDQFSVERPDGSNFTLKIRSTKLEDSAMYFCASSRSDQSNEQFFGPGTRLTVL.